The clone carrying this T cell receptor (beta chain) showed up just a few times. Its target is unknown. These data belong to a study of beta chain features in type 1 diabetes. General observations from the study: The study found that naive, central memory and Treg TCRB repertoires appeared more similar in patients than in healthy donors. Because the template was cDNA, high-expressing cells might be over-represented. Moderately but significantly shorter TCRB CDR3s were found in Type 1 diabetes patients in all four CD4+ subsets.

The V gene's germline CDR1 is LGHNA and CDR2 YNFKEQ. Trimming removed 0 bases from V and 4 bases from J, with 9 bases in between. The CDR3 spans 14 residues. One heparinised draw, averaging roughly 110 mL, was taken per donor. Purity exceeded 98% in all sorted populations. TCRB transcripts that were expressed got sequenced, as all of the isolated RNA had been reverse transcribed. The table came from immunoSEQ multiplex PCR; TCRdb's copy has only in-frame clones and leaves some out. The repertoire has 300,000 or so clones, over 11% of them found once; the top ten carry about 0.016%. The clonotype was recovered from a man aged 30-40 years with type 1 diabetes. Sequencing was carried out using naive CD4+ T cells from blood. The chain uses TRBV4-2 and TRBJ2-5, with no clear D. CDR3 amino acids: CASSQDISGETQYF. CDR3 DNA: TGTGCCAGCAGCCAAGATATTAGTGGAGAGACCCAGTACTTC.